Following are 12 T cell receptor beta chains from one sample sequenced in a study of blood T cell repertoires in COVID-19. Generated by immunoSEQ multiplex PCR, the TCRdb table keeps only in-frame clones and is missing some. Of about 200,000 clones listed, under 90% are singletons. The material sequenced was peripheral blood. The receptors come from a man aged 60-69 years who had recovered from COVID-19.

The J gene is TRBJ2-2, the V gene TRBV29-1; D not resolved. The CDR3 is 13 amino acids. Trimming pared 6 bases from V and 4 bases from J, leaving 12 bases between. The V gene's germline CDR1 is SQVTM and CDR2 ANQGSEA. In DNA, the CDR3 is TGCAGCGTCGACCAGGATTCCACCGGGGAGCTGTTTTTT. Protein sequence: CSVDQDSTGELFF.

The rearrangement uses TRBV18 and TRBJ2-7; the match to TRBD1 covers 9 bases. V shed 8 bases and J 5 bases; nucleotides not matched to a gene: 13. The CDR3 extends over 15 amino acids. Germline CDR1 and CDR2: KGHSH and LQKENI. CDR3 coding DNA: TGTGCCAGCGCGAAAGCGGGACAGGGTTACGACGAGCAGTACTTC. Translated: CASAKAGQGYDEQYF.

V is TRBV7-3 and J is TRBJ2-3; 10 positions agree with TRBD1. V gave up 5 bases and J gave up 2 bases; unmatched junction bases: 4. This CDR3 region has 15 residues. Germline CDR1 is SGHTA and CDR2 is FQGTGA. Here the CDR3 DNA reads TGTGCCAGCAGCCGACAGGGGGCGGACACAGATACGCAGTATTTT. Encoded protein: CASSRQGADTDTQYF.

The chain couples TRBV19 to TRBJ1-5; 7 positions match TRBD1. CDR1 and CDR2 (germline): LNHDA, SQIVND (reference sequence). CDR3 length: 16 residues. With V trimmed by 9 bases and J by 3 bases, 14 bases remained unmatched. CDR3 nucleotides: TGTGCCAGGGTGGGGACAGAATTCCTCATCAATCAGCCCCAGCATTTT. Residues: CARVGTEFLINQPQHF.

The rearrangement links TRBV28 to TRBJ1-2; D may be TRBD1 (6 bases). Trimming pared 7 bases from V and 7 bases from J, leaving 16 bases between. Germline V gives CDR1 MDHEN, CDR2 SYDVKM. There are 13 residues in the CDR3. DNA of the CDR3: TGTGCCAGCACGACAGGTGGAAAGGCTGGCTACACCTTC. It translates to CASTTGGKAGYTF.

The V call is TRBV5-1, the J call TRBJ2-7; TRBD1 matches at 11 bases. This CDR3 region has 14 residues. From germline, CDR1 is SGHRS and CDR2 YFSETQ. V lost 4 bases to trimming and J lost 6 bases; unmatched junction nucleotides: 6. The CDR3 reads CASSAGTGGSEQYF. In DNA form, the CDR3 reads TGCGCCAGCAGCGCGGGGACAGGGGGAAGCGAGCAGTACTTC. The full variable domain, its missing parts supplied by reference TRBV5-1 and TRBJ2-7, is KAGVTQTPRYLIKTRGQQVTLSCSPISGHRSVSWYQQTPGQGLQFLFEYFSETQRNKGNFPGRFSGRQFSNSRSEMNVSTLELGDSALYLCASSAGTGGSEQYFGPGTRLTVT.

The chain uses TRBV19 and TRBJ1-5, with 7 nucleotides matching TRBD1. The length of the CDR3 is 17 residues. Germline values: CDR1 LNHDA, CDR2 SQIVND (reference sequence). V shed 6 bases and J 5 bases; nucleotides not matched to a gene: 16. The CDR3 DNA sequence: TGTGCCAGTAGGGAGACAGGGTATAGGCCTAGAGATCAGCCCCAGCATTTT. Amino acids: CASRETGYRPRDQPQHF.

The V gene is TRBV18, the J gene TRBJ2-7, with D tentatively TRBD1 (5 bases). The V end was cut by 3 bases, the J end by 5 bases, with 14 bases between. Germline V lookup: CDR1 KGHSH, CDR2 LQKENI. The CDR3 extends over 14 amino acids. Here the CDR3 reads CASSPGQGTHEQYF. The CDR3 coding sequence is TGTGCCAGCTCACCGGGGCAGGGAACCCACGAGCAGTACTTC.

The CDR3 loop is CASSPILDRVYEQYF. CDR3 in DNA: TGTGCCAGCAGCCCCATCTTAGACAGGGTCTATGAGCAGTACTTC. The V and J genes are TRBV6-5 and TRBJ2-7; 7 bases are a match to TRBD1. Germline CDR1 reads MNHEY; CDR2 reads SVGAGI. V shed 6 bases and J 7 bases; nucleotides not matched to a gene: 15. This CDR3 comprises 15 residues.

J is TRBJ1-1 and V is TRBV16; D uncertain. With 4 bases removed from V and 11 bases from J, the gap between germline ends came to 17 bases. Germline assignment: CDR1 KGHSY and CDR2 FQNENV. The CDR3 runs to 13 residues. CDR3 protein: CASSPRADGGAFF. The CDR3 DNA sequence: TGTGCCAGCAGCCCGAGAGCGGACGGCGGGGCTTTCTTT.

This clone came up once. The chain carries TRBV4-3 and TRBJ1-1; weak D call: TRBD1 (6 bases). The CDR3 has 16 residues. V was shortened by 2 bases and J by 3 bases, with 16 bases between the two germline ends. Germline V gene sequence: CDR1 LGHNA, CDR2 YSLEER. The CDR3: CASSQLTGNGDTEAFF. CDR3 nucleotides: TGCGCCAGCAGCCAATTAACAGGGAATGGCGACACTGAAGCTTTCTTT.

The V gene is TRBV5-1, the J gene TRBJ1-5, with TRBD1 identical over 7 bases. J was trimmed by 4 bases and V by 6 bases; bases with no gene match: 7. Germline assignment: CDR1 SGHRS and CDR2 YFSETQ. There are 14 residues in the CDR3. This CDR3 reads CASKPGTENQPQHF. CDR3 DNA: TGCGCCAGCAAACCCGGGACAGAGAATCAGCCCCAGCATTTT.